The 8 T cell receptor beta chains reported below all come from one sample, sequenced in a study of CD8 T cells in Susac syndrome. RNA was extracted with the RNeasy kit, and a quantity of roughly 0.45 to 1 ug was reverse transcribed using random hexamers. TCRdb independently ran MiXCR on the immunoSEQ multiplex PCR reads; one entry per CDR3 protein. This table holds around 170,000 distinct CDR3 sequences, approximately 96% found once. What was sequenced was CD4+ T cells from PBMCs. These receptors originate from a human donor with Susac syndrome.

CDR3 nucleotides: TGTGCCAGCAGGCTAACTGGAGGGGGGGGACTCTACAATGAGCAGTTCTTC. It specifies CASRLTGGGGLYNEQFF. This chain joins TRBV7-2 and TRBJ2-1; D is possibly TRBD2 (7 bases). The V end lost 6 bases, the J end lost 3 bases, and 21 bases lay between the germline ends. Per the germline V gene, CDR1 is SGHTA and CDR2 is FQGNSA. The CDR3 is 17 residues long.

V gene TRBV29-1 combines with J gene TRBJ1-4; 8 bases agree with TRBD1. Germline V gene lookup returns CDR1 SQVTM and CDR2 ANQGSEA. The CDR3 has 13 amino acids. V lost 7 bases, J lost 7 bases, and 8 bases stayed unmatched. CDR3 loop: CSAEQGDGEKLFF. The CDR3 DNA sequence: TGCAGCGCCGAACAGGGGGATGGTGAAAAACTGTTTTTT.

The J gene is TRBJ2-1, the V gene TRBV30; TRBD1 aligns across 8 bases. Trimming at V came to 3 bases and at J to 6 bases, leaving 7 bases not matched to a gene. The CDR3 sequence is 14 residues long. CDR1 and CDR2 (germline): GTSNPN, SVGIG (reference sequence). DNA for the CDR3: TGTGCCTGGAGGGGACAGGTCAAAGGCAATGAGCAGTTCTTC. Its translation is CAWRGQVKGNEQFF.

The rearrangement joins TRBV7-2 to TRBJ2-3; 14 bases line up with TRBD2. V was pared by 5 bases and J by 2 bases, with 6 bases of the junction left unmatched. The V gene's germline CDR1 is SGHTA and CDR2 FQGNSA. The CDR3 covers 17 residues. The CDR3 region is CASSAPTSGGATDTQYF. The CDR3 coding sequence is TGTGCCAGCAGCGCCCCGACTAGCGGGGGGGCCACAGATACGCAGTATTTT.

V and J are TRBV14 and TRBJ1-4, with 9 bases lining up with TRBD1. Unmatched junction bases numbered 8, after V lost 3 bases and J lost 6 bases. The CDR3 runs 16 residues. Per germline, CDR1 SGHDN and CDR2 FVKESK. The CDR3 protein is CASSHLGQGTYEKLFF. CDR3 DNA sequence: TGTGCCAGCAGCCATCTTGGACAGGGGACATATGAAAAACTGTTTTTT.

The chain is built from TRBV9 and TRBJ2-1; TRBD2 aligns across 8 bases. Trimming removed 0 bases from V and 5 bases from J; junction bases left unmatched: 16. CDR3 length equals 19 residues. Germline-derived CDR1 and CDR2 are SGDLS and YYNGEE. The CDR3 sequence: CASSVATSTRGTSDNEQFF. The CDR3 region has the DNA TGTGCCAGCAGCGTAGCTACGTCAACCCGGGGGACTAGTGACAATGAGCAGTTCTTC.

This clonotype was seen just once. The gene calls are TRBV14 and TRBJ1-4, with TRBD1 matching over 7 bases. Trimming at V came to 4 bases and at J to 7 bases, leaving 9 bases not matched to a gene. This CDR3 has 15 residues. The germline V gene encodes CDR1 SGHDN and CDR2 FVKESK. This CDR3 reads CASSPRGTGAEKLFF. CDR3 nucleotide sequence: TGTGCCAGCAGCCCCCGGGGCACAGGGGCTGAAAAACTGTTTTTT.

This clonotype occurred once. The rearrangement joins TRBV30 to TRBJ1-2; a weak D match, TRBD1 (5 bases). Germline V lookup: CDR1 GTSNPN, CDR2 SVGIG (reference sequence). Trimming took 0 bases from V and 3 from J, leaving 8 bases between them. There are 13 residues in the CDR3. CDR3 DNA sequence: TGTGCCTGGAGTGTAGGACATTACTATGGCTACACCTTC. It codes for CAWSVGHYYGYTF.